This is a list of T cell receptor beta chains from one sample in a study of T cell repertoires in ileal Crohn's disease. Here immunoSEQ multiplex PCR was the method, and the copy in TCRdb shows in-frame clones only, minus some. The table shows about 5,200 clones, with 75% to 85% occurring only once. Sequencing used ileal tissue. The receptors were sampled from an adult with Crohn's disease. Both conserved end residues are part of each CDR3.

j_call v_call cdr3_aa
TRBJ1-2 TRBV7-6 CASSLGVAGSVYGYTF
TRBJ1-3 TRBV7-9 CASSPKGGGENTIYF
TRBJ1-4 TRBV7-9 CASSPRTGMSEKLFF
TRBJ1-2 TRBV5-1 CASSLAGTGPFYGYTF
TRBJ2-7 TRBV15 CATSLDRGYEQYF
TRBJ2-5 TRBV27 CASSLGQVNQETQYF
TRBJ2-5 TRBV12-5 CASGPAKTQYF
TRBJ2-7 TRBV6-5 CASSRRGPYEQYF
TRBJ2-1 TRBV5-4 CASSRPGTDNNEQFF
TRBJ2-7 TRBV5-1 CASSLLLGQPGEQYF
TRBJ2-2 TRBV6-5 CASRLFGNTGELFF
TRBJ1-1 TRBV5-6 CASSLGEGAGMNTEAFF
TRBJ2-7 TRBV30 CAWSYGISGSYEQYF
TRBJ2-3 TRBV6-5 CASSSNRASTDTQYF
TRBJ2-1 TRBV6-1 CASSPSTGAYNEQFF
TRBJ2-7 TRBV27 CASSPGTGGGRRSYEQYF
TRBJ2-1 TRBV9 CASSVDFLVSYNEQFF
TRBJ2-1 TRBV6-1 CASMKDRGTYNEQFF
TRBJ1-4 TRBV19 CASTSREREKLFF
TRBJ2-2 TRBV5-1 CASSLDGVSNTGELFF
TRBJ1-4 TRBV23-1 CASAGQDNEKLFF
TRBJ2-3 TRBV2 CASKEGSGTDTQYF
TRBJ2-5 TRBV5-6 CASSFRGGQETQYF
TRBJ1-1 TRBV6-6 CASSRSSSGNTEAFF
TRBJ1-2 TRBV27 CASAVQGNYGYTF
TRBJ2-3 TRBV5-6 CASSLRQSTDTQYF
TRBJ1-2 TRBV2 CASRQESNYGYTF
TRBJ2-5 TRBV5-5 CASSLHGERMETQYF
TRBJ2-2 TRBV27 CASSLGLAGSTGELFF
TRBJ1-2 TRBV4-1 CASSPSWGENYGYTF
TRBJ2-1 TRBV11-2 CASSKIVGSSYNEQFF
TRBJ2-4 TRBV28 CASHSPLGGRAKNIQYF
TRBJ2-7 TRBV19 CASSTHPGGYDEQYF
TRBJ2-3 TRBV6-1 CASIRAGEGADTQYF
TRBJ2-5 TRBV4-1 CASRIGQGGQETQYF
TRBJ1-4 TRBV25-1 CASSAGTGAATNEKLFF
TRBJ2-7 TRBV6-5 CATRQGTYEQYF
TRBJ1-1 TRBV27 CASSSFSQGGTEAFF
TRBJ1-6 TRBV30 CAWSAHRGNSPLHF